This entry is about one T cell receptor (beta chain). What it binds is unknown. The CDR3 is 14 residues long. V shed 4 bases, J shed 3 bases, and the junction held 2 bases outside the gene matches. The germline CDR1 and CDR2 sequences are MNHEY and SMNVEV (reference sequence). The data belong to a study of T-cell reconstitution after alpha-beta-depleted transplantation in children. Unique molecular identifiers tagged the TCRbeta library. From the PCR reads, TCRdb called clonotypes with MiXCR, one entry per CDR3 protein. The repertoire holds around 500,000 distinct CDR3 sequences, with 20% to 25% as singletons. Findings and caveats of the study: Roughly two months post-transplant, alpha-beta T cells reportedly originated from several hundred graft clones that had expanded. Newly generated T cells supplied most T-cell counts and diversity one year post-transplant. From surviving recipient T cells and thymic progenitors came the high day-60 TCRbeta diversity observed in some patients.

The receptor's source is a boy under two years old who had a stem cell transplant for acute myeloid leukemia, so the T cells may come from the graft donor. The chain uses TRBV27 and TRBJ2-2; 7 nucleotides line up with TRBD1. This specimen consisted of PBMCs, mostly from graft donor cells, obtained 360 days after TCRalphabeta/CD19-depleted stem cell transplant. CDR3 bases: TGTGCCAGCAGTTGGGACAGACACACCGGGGAGCTGTTTTTT. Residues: CASSWDRHTGELFF.